This T cell receptor (beta chain) was recorded in a study of T-cell reconstitution after alpha-beta-depleted transplantation in children. Study outcomes and limitations: Two months or so post-transplant, alpha-beta T cells reportedly derived from several hundred expanded graft clones. Some patients showed high day-60 TCRbeta diversity, which derived from surviving recipient T cells and thymic progenitors. A year post-transplant, T-cell counts and diversity derived mostly from newly produced T cells.

Trimming left V 3 bases short and J 10 bases short, with 13 bases between. This CDR3 has 12 residues. CDR1 is DFQATT, CDR2 SNEGSKA, per germline (reference sequence). The library targeted TCRbeta and was prepared with unique molecular identifiers. TCRdb independently ran MiXCR on the PCR reads; one entry per CDR3 protein. The table lists a few hundred thousand distinct CDR3 sequences, about 16% of them singletons. Points on this clonotype: Its antigen is currently unknown.

The chain has TRBV20-1 and TRBJ2-1; D gene ambiguous. The specimen comprised PBMCs, mostly from graft donor cells, sampled 360 days after TCRalphabeta/CD19-depleted stem cell transplant. The sequence was collected from a boy under two years old who had a stem cell transplant for Wiskott-Aldrich syndrome, so the T cells may come from the graft donor. CDR3 region: CSASRLKWEQFF. In DNA, the CDR3 is TGCAGTGCTAGTAGGTTAAAATGGGAGCAGTTCTTC.